The 27 T cell receptor beta chains below all came from one sample that was sequenced in a study of T cells in Graves' hyperthyroidism and ophthalmopathy. Researchers took RNA transcripts and amplified the TCR beta CDR3 regions from them. The HTBI primer set was used in a first-round RT-PCR of the TCR CDR3. A single record per CDR3 protein comes from TCRdb applying MiXCR to the multiplex PCR reads. The table records 550,000 to 800,000 distinct CDR3 sequences, approximately 15% of them present only once. The source material was blood. Receptors were obtained from a man aged 45-65 years with Graves' hyperthyroidism.

This clonotype was seen more than once but under ten times. The gene calls are TRBV20-1 and TRBJ2-1, with TRBD1 matching over 8 bases. V dropped 7 bases and J dropped 7; count of bases not matched to a gene: 9. The CDR3 has 13 amino acids. Germline V gene data show CDR1 as DFQATT and CDR2 as SNEGSKA (reference sequence). As DNA, the CDR3 is TGCAGTGGCGGACAGGGCGACCCGAATGAGCAGTTCTTC. This codes for CSGGQGDPNEQFF.

This clonotype has only a few counts. A much larger clonotype is one base distant, so this may be a read error. The chain recombines TRBV6-2 or TRBV6-3 with TRBJ2-2, with D perhaps matching TRBD1 (6 bases). Between the trimmed V and J ends, which lost 2 bases and 3 bases, there was a span of 7 bases. CDR3 length equals 14 residues. CDR1 and CDR2 (germline): MNHEY, SVGEGT. The CDR3 loop reads CASSYRGYTGELFF. In nucleotides, the CDR3 is TGTGCCAGCAGTTACAGGGGGTACACCGGGGAGCTGTTTTTT.

The genes are TRBV4-3 and TRBJ2-3, with 9 bases fitting TRBD1. V dropped 0 bases and J dropped 7; count of bases not matched to a gene: 8. Germline-derived CDR1 and CDR2 are LGHNA and YSLEER. The length of the CDR3 is 16 residues. The DNA for the CDR3 is TGCGCCAGCAGCCAAGATAGGGGGACAGGGAGGTATACGCAGTATTTT. It encodes CASSQDRGTGRYTQYF.

The V call is TRBV27, the J call TRBJ2-3; 7 bases agree with TRBD2. V lost 8 bases to trimming and J lost 5 bases; unmatched junction nucleotides: 10. This CDR3 has 14 amino acids. Germline lookup yields CDR1 MNHEY and CDR2 SMNVEV (reference sequence). The CDR3 region is CASWSSGSGDTQYF. In nucleotides, the CDR3 is TGTGCCAGCTGGAGTAGCGGGTCTGGAGATACGCAGTATTTT.

This clonotype was seen at least ten times. This chain connects TRBV6-1 to TRBJ2-7; TRBD1 aligns across 8 bases. The J segment lost 4 bases and the V segment lost 7 bases, leaving 9 bases of the junction unmatched. This CDR3 spans 14 amino acids. CDR1 is MNHNS, CDR2 SASEGT, per germline. The CDR3 nucleotides read TGTGCCAGCACCTCAGACCAGGGGGCTTACGAGCAGTACTTC. Its translation: CASTSDQGAYEQYF.

Many counts were recorded for this clonotype. V and J are TRBV7-6 and TRBJ1-1; 8 nucleotides align to TRBD1. From germline, CDR1 is SGHVS and CDR2 FNYEAQ. Unmatched junction bases numbered 14, after V lost 7 bases and J lost 1 base. The CDR3 consists of 17 residues. In nucleotides, the CDR3 is TGTGCCAGCATCTTCCAAGCTTGGACAGGGAGGAACACTGAAGCTTTCTTT. It yields the protein CASIFQAWTGRNTEAFF.

The genes are TRBV6-1 and TRBJ1-3; no definite D call. Trimming left V 6 bases short and J 2 bases short, with 11 bases between. The CDR3 has 14 residues. CDR1 MNHNS and CDR2 SASEGT come from the germline V gene. The CDR3 spells CASRMQRPGNTIYF. Written as DNA, the CDR3 is TGTGCCAGCAGGATGCAGAGGCCTGGAAACACCATATATTTT.

This chain uses TRBV4-3 with TRBJ1-4; the match to TRBD1 covers 8 bases. This CDR3 comprises 16 residues. Germline CDR1 is LGHNA and CDR2 is YSLEER. V dropped 1 base and J dropped 8; count of bases not matched to a gene: 9. CDR3 sequence: CASSQVRQGAREKLFF. In nucleotides, the CDR3 is TGCGCCAGCAGCCAAGTAAGGCAGGGGGCTCGAGAAAAACTGTTTTTT.

This clonotype was detected only a few times. This chain links TRBV5-1 with TRBJ1-1; D remains ambiguous. V was shortened by 0 bases and J by 0 bases, with 12 bases between the two germline ends. The CDR3 sequence is 16 residues long. Germline V CDR1 and CDR2: SGHRS, YFSETQ. CDR3 in amino acids: CASSLAPGGMNTEAFF. The CDR3 nucleotides read TGCGCCAGCAGCTTGGCCCCAGGTGGGATGAACACTGAAGCTTTCTTT.

This clonotype was seen many times. The V call is TRBV27, the J call TRBJ1-2; no firm D call. From germline, CDR1 is MNHEY and CDR2 SMNVEV (reference sequence). The CDR3 consists of 12 residues. V was cut by 2 bases and J by 8 bases, with 9 bases left in between. The CDR3 nucleotides are TGTGCCAGCAGTTTAAATGGTTTGGGCTACACCTTC. Encoded protein: CASSLNGLGYTF.

This clonotype came up many times. V gene TRBV6-2 or TRBV6-3 combines with J gene TRBJ2-2; 10 bases line up with TRBD2. Trimming removed 2 bases from V and 3 bases from J; junction bases left unmatched: 3. Germline V gives CDR1 MNHEY, CDR2 SVGEGT. CDR3 length equals 16 residues. The CDR3 DNA reads as TGTGCCAGCAGTTACCTAGCGGGAGTGGACACCGGGGAGCTGTTTTTT. Amino acids: CASSYLAGVDTGELFF.

This chain joins TRBV5-5 and TRBJ1-5; D gene unclear. Trimming shortened V by 4 bases and J by 3 bases, and 11 bases separated the two germline ends. The CDR3 spans 14 residues. CDR1 SGHKS and CDR2 YYEKEE come from the germline V gene (reference sequence). In DNA form, the CDR3 reads TGTGCCAGCAGCCAAGAAGGTTTCAATCAGCCCCAGCATTTT. Its translation is CASSQEGFNQPQHF.

This clonotype was seen only a few times. The chain carries TRBV7-9 and TRBJ2-7; the match to TRBD1 covers 7 bases. The CDR3 consists of 13 residues. The trim removed 7 bases at V and 5 bases at J, leaving 8 bases unmatched. Germline V CDR1 and CDR2: SEHNR, FQNEAQ (reference sequence). In DNA, the CDR3 is TGTGCCAGCACCTCACAGGGGAACCACGAGCAGTACTTC. It is translated as CASTSQGNHEQYF.

This clonotype was seen repeatedly, ten times or more. V gene TRBV2 combines with J gene TRBJ2-7; unclear D gene. V shed 6 bases and J shed 6 bases, with 12 bases lying between them. Germline V gene sequence: CDR1 SNHLY, CDR2 FYNNEI. This CDR3 is built from 12 residues. CDR3 protein: CASSLWRAEQYF. CDR3 sequence (DNA): TGTGCCAGCAGCCTCTGGAGAGCCGAGCAGTACTTC.

At least ten counts were recorded for this clonotype. The chain has TRBV2 and TRBJ1-3; D is undetermined. The V end lost 1 base, the J end lost 4 bases, and 5 bases lay between the germline ends. CDR3 length equals 13 residues. Germline lookup yields CDR1 SNHLY and CDR2 FYNNEI. CDR3 nucleotide sequence: TGTGCCAGCAGTGAAGGGTCAGGAAACACCATATATTTT. This sequence encodes CASSEGSGNTIYF.

The table lists this clonotype with a few counts. The V call is TRBV7-9, the J call TRBJ2-6; D is uncertain. This CDR3 region has 15 residues. The germline V and J ends were trimmed by 3 bases and 0 bases, with 6 bases remaining between them. From germline, CDR1 is SEHNR and CDR2 FQNEAQ (reference sequence). CDR3 in amino acids: CASSFVPSGANVLTF. CDR3 DNA: TGTGCCAGCAGCTTTGTACCCTCTGGGGCCAACGTCCTGACTTTC.

The V gene is TRBV20-1, the J gene TRBJ2-1; D gene unclear. V dropped 2 bases and J dropped 0 bases, with 14 bases sitting between them. Looked up from germline, CDR1 is DFQATT and CDR2 is SNEGSKA (reference sequence). This CDR3 region has 16 residues. CDR3: CSARSTGGSSYNEQFF. For the CDR3, the DNA is TGCAGTGCTAGATCGACCGGCGGAAGCTCCTACAATGAGCAGTTCTTC.

This clonotype has at least ten counts. The chain combines TRBV28 with TRBJ2-1; 15 nucleotides align to TRBD2. CDR3 length equals 17 residues. The J segment lost 9 bases and the V segment lost 6 bases, leaving 12 bases of the junction unmatched. CDR1 and CDR2 from the germline V gene are MDHEN and SYDVKM. In nucleotides, the CDR3 is TGTGCCAGCAGCCTCGGACTAGCGGGAGGGCCCTCGTCTGAGCAGTTCTTC. Translated, it gives CASSLGLAGGPSSEQFF.

Remarks on this clonotype: A much larger clonotype is one base distant, so this may be a read error. This sequence joins TRBV24-1 and TRBJ2-5; 7 nucleotides line up with TRBD1. This CDR3 is 15 amino acids long. The germline V gene has CDR1 KGHDR and CDR2 SFDVKD. CDR3 DNA: TGTGCCACCAGTGATACTAGACAGGGAGCGGAGACCGAGTACTTC. It translates to CATSDTRQGAETEYF.

This clonotype was seen at least ten times. Relative to the germline gene, one junction end is altered; a read error may explain this. The V call is TRBV6-1, the J call TRBJ1-2; TRBD1 matches 12 bases. The germline V gene has CDR1 MNHNS and CDR2 SASEGT. The CDR3 has 15 residues. CDR3 in DNA: TGTGCCAGCAGGGAAGGGACAGGGGGCGACTATGGCTACACCTTC. Residues: CASREGTGGDYGYTF.

This clonotype was seen ten or more times. CDR3 amino acids: CASSLGLATNEQFF. As DNA, the CDR3 is TGTGCCAGCAGCTTAGGCCTAGCGACCAATGAGCAGTTCTTC. The chain joins TRBV7-2 to TRBJ2-1; D perhaps matches TRBD2 (6 bases). The CDR3 covers 14 residues. The germline V gene encodes CDR1 SGHTA and CDR2 FQGNSA. V lost 1 base and J 6 bases, leaving 10 bases between the germline ends.

The chain is built from TRBV30 and TRBJ2-7, with D tentatively TRBD2 (5 bases). This CDR3 spans 14 amino acids. The V gene lost 1 base and the J gene lost 2 bases, with 12 bases spanning the gap. Germline CDR1 and CDR2: GTSNPN and SVGIG (reference sequence). CDR3 bases: TGTGCCTGGAGTGAGGACTCTACAACCTACGAGCAGTACTTC. Its protein is CAWSEDSTTYEQYF. Together with reference TRBV30 and TRBJ2-7, the CDR3 gives the full variable domain: SQTIHQWPATLVQPVGSPLSLECTVEGTSNPNLYWYRQAAGRGLQLLFYSVGIGQISSEVPQNLSASRPQDRQFILSSKKLLLSDSGFYLCAWSEDSTTYEQYFGPGTRLTVT.

This clonotype was seen many times. The chain recombines TRBV28 with TRBJ1-2; 9 bases are shared with TRBD1. Germline CDR1 reads MDHEN; CDR2 reads SYDVKM. V was clipped by 7 bases and J by 4 bases; unmatched bases: 13. The CDR3 extends over 16 amino acids. The DNA of the CDR3 is TGTGCCAGCACCCAAGGGGGACAGGGCAGCTCCTATGGCTACACCTTC. Translated: CASTQGGQGSSYGYTF.

There are many counts of this clonotype. The chain joins TRBV5-1 to TRBJ2-2; tentatively, D is TRBD1 or TRBD2 (5 bases each). The CDR3 contains 15 residues. In germline, CDR1 is SGHRS, CDR2 YFSETQ. V shed 6 bases and J shed 4 bases, with 16 bases lying between them. The DNA for the CDR3 is TGCGCCAGCATAGGGACCAGCGTAGGCACCGGGGAGCTGTTTTTT. The encoded protein is CASIGTSVGTGELFF.

This clonotype was seen a handful of times. V gene TRBV10-3 combines with J gene TRBJ2-7; TRBD1 agrees at 7 bases. This CDR3 is built from 15 residues. V lost 4 bases to trimming and J lost 1 base; unmatched junction nucleotides: 7. Germline loops: CDR1 ENHRY, CDR2 SYGVKD. The DNA for the CDR3 is TGTGCCATCAGTGGGGGGACAGCCGTATCCTACGAGCAGTACTTC. This gives the protein CAISGGTAVSYEQYF.

This clonotype showed up just a few times. The chain couples TRBV28 to TRBJ2-2, with D unclear. Germline lookup yields CDR1 MDHEN and CDR2 SYDVKM. The CDR3 is made up of 15 amino acids. The V gene lost 3 bases and the J gene lost 2 bases, with 10 bases spanning the gap. The DNA of the CDR3 is TGTGCCAGCAGTTTTCCTCTCGGCAACACCGGGGAGCTGTTTTTT. Encoded protein: CASSFPLGNTGELFF.

This clonotype was detected many times. The rearrangement joins TRBV2 to TRBJ2-3; 7 bases agree with TRBD2. Per the germline V gene, CDR1 is SNHLY and CDR2 is FYNNEI. This CDR3 spans 15 amino acids. After removal of 5 bases from V and 3 bases from J, the junction contained 8 bases not matched to a gene. The CDR3 bases are TGTGCCAGCAGTAGGCGACTAGCTGGAACAGATACGCAGTATTTT. It translates to CASSRRLAGTDTQYF.